This TCR beta chain was profiled in a study of CD8 T cells in ankylosing spondylitis. Points from the study as a whole: Reportedly, matched ankylosing spondylitis synovial fluid was significantly enriched for disease-linked clones. Earlier literature documents some of the motif variants in reactive arthritis synovial fluid and blood. Disease-linked clones bore a CD8+ phenotype and were relatively rare in peripheral blood. One TCR beta motif, made up of several highly homologous variants, appeared characteristic of ankylosing spondylitis blood.

This CDR3 contains 13 residues. Trimming removed 4 bases from V and 5 bases from J, with 8 bases in between. The germline V gene encodes CDR1 MNHNS and CDR2 SASEGT. Making the TCR beta libraries involved quantitative 5'-RACE with molecular barcodes. TCRdb ran MiXCR on the 5' RACE reads and lists one entry per CDR3 protein. The sample includes 470,000 or so distinct CDR3 sequences, approximately 26% of them seen just once. This clonotype was seen a handful of times. Its antigen is still unknown. V gene TRBV6-1 combines with J gene TRBJ2-2; D is unresolved. Sequenced sample: blood, either unsorted or a sorted T cell fraction (not recorded which). The TCR was taken from a male donor with ankylosing spondylitis. CDR3 nucleotides: TGTGCCAGCAGTGTATTACGAACCGGGGAGCTGTTTTTT. Translation gives CASSVLRTGELFF.